The 5 T cell receptor beta chains below come from one sample, sequenced in a study of blood T cell repertoires in COVID-19. Libraries were prepared by immunoSEQ multiplex PCR; TCRdb keeps only in-frame clonotypes and omits some of them. This table holds hundreds of thousands of clones, approximately 92% found once. Sequencing was carried out using PBMCs or T cells enriched from blood (not recorded which). These receptors were collected from a woman younger than 35 who had recovered from COVID-19.

This clone turned up a few times. The V and J genes are TRBV6-2 or TRBV6-3 and TRBJ2-5; no firm D call. V shed 3 bases and J shed 1 base, with 9 bases lying between them. Germline-derived CDR1 and CDR2 are MNHEY and SVGEGT. The CDR3 extends over 14 amino acids. The CDR3 DNA is TGTGCCAGCAGTTATTTGGGCAGCCAAGAGACCCAGTACTTC. This sequence encodes CASSYLGSQETQYF.

This clone was seen a single time. Other nucleotide sequences in the sample specify the same CDR3. The V and J genes are TRBV7-3 and TRBJ2-3, with 8 bases matching TRBD2. V was pared by 5 bases and J by 0 bases, with 4 bases of the junction left unmatched. Germline lookup yields CDR1 SGHTA and CDR2 FQGTGA. The CDR3 is 15 residues long. CDR3 amino acids: CASSRAGGSTDTQYF. As DNA, the CDR3 is TGTGCCAGCAGCCGGGCGGGGGGTAGCACAGATACGCAGTATTTT.

V is TRBV6-1 and J is TRBJ2-5; D possibly corresponds to TRBD1 (6 bases). The CDR3 extends over 15 amino acids. Germline V gene lookup returns CDR1 MNHNS and CDR2 SASEGT. V shed 3 bases and J shed 5 bases, with 16 bases lying between them. For the CDR3, the DNA is TGTGCCAGCAGTGACCTAGGGGGTATGGAGGAGACCCAGTACTTC. Amino acids: CASSDLGGMEETQYF.

The rearrangement joins TRBV4-1 to TRBJ2-2; D uncertain. The germline gives CDR1 MGHRA, CDR2 YSYEKL. The CDR3 runs 17 residues. Trimming left V 4 bases short and J 4 bases short, with 19 bases between. The CDR3 DNA is TGCGCCAGCAGCCGCCCCGAGATCATGAAGCCCACCGGGGAGCTGTTTTTT. Amino acids: CASSRPEIMKPTGELFF.

The chain carries TRBV6-1 and TRBJ1-2; 7 bases fit TRBD1. Looked up from germline, CDR1 is MNHNS and CDR2 is SASEGT. The trim removed 1 base at V and 7 bases at J, leaving 12 bases unmatched. CDR3 size: 16 residues. Here the CDR3 reads CASSEGEWGQFRGYTF. In DNA form, the CDR3 reads TGTGCCAGCAGTGAAGGGGAGTGGGGACAGTTTCGTGGCTACACCTTC.